This T cell receptor (beta chain) stems from a study of T cell responses to AZD1222 COVID-19 vaccine. This table comes from immunoSEQ multiplex PCR, and its TCRdb copy is limited to in-frame clones, with some not included. The repertoire has approximately 140,000 clones, roughly nine tenths of them found once; the top ten carry 3% to 4%. The input for sequencing was peripheral blood, taken 28 days after the second AZD1222 dose. This receptor was identified in an adult who received the AZD1222 COVID-19 vaccine.

CDR3 loop: CASTPGQANTEAFF. Written as DNA, the CDR3 is TGTGCCAGCACTCCGGGACAGGCGAACACTGAAGCTTTCTTT. V is TRBV11-2 and J is TRBJ1-1, with 8 nucleotides matching TRBD1. CDR1 and CDR2 (germline): SGHAT, FQNNGV. V dropped 7 bases and J dropped 1; count of bases not matched to a gene: 5. This CDR3 is 14 amino acids long.